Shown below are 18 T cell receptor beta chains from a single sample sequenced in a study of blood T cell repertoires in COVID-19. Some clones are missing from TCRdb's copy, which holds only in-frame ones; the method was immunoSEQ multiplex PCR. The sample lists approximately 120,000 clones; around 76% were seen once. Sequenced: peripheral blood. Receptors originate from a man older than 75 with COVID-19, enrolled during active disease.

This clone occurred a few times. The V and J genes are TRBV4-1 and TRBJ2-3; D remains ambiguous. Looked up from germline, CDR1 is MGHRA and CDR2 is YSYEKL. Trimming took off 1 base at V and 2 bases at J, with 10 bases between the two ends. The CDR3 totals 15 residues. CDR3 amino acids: CASSQVTQDTDTQYF. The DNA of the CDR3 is TGCGCCAGCAGCCAAGTTACCCAGGACACAGATACGCAGTATTTT.

DNA for the CDR3: TGTGCCAGCAGTTACGGCAGGGGAGGGTTTTCGAACGAGCAGTACTTC. It translates to CASSYGRGGFSNEQYF. The chain uses TRBV6-5 and TRBJ2-7, with D possibly matching TRBD2 (7 bases). Germline V lookup: CDR1 MNHEY, CDR2 SVGAGI. The CDR3 totals 16 residues. Trimming removed 2 bases from V and 5 bases from J, with 19 bases in between.

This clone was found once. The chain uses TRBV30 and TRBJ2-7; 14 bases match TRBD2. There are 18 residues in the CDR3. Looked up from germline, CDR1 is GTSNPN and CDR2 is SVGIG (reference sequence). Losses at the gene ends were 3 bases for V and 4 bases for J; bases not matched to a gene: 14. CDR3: CAWSEGPGLAGVGYEQYF. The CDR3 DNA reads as TGTGCCTGGAGCGAAGGCCCGGGACTAGCGGGAGTAGGGTACGAGCAGTACTTC.

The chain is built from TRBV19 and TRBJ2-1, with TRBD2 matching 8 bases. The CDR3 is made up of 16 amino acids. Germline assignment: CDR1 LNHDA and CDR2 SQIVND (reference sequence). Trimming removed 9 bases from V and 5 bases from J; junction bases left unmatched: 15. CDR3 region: CARKRELLCSDNEQFF. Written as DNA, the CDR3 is TGTGCCAGAAAGCGGGAGCTACTTTGCTCTGACAATGAGCAGTTCTTC.

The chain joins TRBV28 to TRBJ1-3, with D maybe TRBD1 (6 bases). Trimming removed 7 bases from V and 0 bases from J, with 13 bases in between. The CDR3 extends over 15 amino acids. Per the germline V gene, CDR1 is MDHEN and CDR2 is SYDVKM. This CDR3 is CASTRTVSSGNTIYF. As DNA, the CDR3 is TGTGCCAGCACCCGGACAGTGAGCTCTGGAAACACCATATATTTT.

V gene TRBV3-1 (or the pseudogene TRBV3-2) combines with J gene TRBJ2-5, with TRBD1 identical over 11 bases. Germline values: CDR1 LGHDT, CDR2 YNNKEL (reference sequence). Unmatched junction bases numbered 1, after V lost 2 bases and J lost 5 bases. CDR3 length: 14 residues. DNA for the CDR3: TGTGCCAGCAGCCAACGGGACAGGGGGGAGACCCAGTACTTC. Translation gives CASSQRDRGETQYF.

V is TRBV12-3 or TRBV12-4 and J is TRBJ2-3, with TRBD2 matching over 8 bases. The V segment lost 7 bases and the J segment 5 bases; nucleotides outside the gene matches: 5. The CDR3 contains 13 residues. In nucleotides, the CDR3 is TGTGCCAGCACCGGGAGGGCCAGAGATACGCAGTATTTT. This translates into CASTGRARDTQYF.

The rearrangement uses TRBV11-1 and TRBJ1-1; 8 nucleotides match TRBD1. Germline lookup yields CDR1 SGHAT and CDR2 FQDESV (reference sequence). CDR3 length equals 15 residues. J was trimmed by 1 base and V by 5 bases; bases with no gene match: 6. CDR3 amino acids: CASSLRTGRNTEAFF. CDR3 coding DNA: TGTGCCAGCAGCCTCCGGACAGGGAGGAACACTGAAGCTTTCTTT.

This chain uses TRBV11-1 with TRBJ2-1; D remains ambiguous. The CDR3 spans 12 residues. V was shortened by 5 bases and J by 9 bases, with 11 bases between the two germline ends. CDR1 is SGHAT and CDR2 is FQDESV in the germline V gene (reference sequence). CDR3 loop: CASSDLEVEQFF. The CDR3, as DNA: TGTGCCAGCAGCGACTTAGAAGTTGAGCAGTTCTTC.

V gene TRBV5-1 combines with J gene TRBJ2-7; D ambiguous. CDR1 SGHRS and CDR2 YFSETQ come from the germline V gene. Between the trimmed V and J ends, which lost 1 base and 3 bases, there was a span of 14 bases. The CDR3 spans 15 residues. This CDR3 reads CASSLQDSTVYEQYF. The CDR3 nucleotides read TGCGCCAGCAGCTTGCAAGACTCGACGGTCTACGAGCAGTACTTC.

The CDR3 region is CASSASTGQGGLREQYF. In nucleotides, the CDR3 is TGTGCCAGCAGTGCAAGCACGGGACAGGGGGGACTCCGCGAGCAGTACTTC. The V gene is TRBV6-2 or TRBV6-3, the J gene TRBJ2-7, with 11 bases fitting TRBD1. The germline gives CDR1 MNHEY, CDR2 SVGEGT. The ends lost 5 bases at V and 6 bases at J; junction bases unmatched: 15. This CDR3 region has 17 residues.

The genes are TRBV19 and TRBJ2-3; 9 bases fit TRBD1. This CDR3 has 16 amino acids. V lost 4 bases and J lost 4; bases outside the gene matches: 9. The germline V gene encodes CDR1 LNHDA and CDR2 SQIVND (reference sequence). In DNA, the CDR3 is TGTGCCAGTAGTACGCTCGGGACAGGGACACCAGATACGCAGTATTTT. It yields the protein CASSTLGTGTPDTQYF.

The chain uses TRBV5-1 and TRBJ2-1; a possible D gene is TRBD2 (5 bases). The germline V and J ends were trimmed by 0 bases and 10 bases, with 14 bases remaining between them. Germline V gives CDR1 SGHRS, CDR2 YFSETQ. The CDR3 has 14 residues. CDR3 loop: CASSLVGGPEEQFF. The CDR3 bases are TGCGCCAGCAGCTTGGTAGGAGGTCCCGAGGAGCAGTTCTTC.

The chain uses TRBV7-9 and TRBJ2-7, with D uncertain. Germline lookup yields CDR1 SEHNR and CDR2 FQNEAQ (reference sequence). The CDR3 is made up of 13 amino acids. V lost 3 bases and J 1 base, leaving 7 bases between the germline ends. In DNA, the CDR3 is TGTGCCAGCAGCTTGAGGATTTCCTACGAGCAGTACTTC. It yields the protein CASSLRISYEQYF. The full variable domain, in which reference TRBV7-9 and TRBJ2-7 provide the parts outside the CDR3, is DTGVSQNPRHKITKRGQNVTFRCDPISEHNRLYWYRQTLGQGPEFLTYFQNEAQLEKSRLLSDRFSAERPKGSFSTLEIQRTEQGDSAMYLCASSLRISYEQYFGPGTRLTVT.

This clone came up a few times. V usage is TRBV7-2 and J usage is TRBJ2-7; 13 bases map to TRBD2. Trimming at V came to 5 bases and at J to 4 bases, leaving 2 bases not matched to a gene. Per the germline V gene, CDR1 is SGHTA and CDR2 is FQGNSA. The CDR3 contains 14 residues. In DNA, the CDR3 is TGTGCCAGCAGCCCGGGACTAGCGGGGTACGAGCAGTACTTC. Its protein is CASSPGLAGYEQYF.

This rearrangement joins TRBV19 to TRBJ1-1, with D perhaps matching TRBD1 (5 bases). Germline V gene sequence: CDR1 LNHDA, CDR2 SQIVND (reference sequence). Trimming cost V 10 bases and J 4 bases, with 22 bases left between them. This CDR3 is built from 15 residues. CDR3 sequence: CATKGGVGQTTEAFF. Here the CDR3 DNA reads TGTGCCACCAAAGGAGGGGTCGGGCAGACCACTGAAGCTTTCTTT.

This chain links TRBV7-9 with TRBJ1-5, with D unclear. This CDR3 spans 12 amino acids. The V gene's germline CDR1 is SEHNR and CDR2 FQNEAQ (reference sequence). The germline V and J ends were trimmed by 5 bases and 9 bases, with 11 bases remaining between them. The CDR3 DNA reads TGTGCCAGCAGCCCCGGAGAATTGCCCCAGCATTTT. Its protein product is CASSPGELPQHF.

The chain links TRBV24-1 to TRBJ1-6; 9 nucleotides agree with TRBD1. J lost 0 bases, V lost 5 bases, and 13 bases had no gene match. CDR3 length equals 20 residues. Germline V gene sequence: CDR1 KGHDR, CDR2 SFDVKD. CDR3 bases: TGTGCCACCAGTGTCGATCCCGGGACAGGGAAAAGCTCCTATAATTCACCCCTCCACTTT. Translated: CATSVDPGTGKSSYNSPLHF.